This T cell receptor (beta chain) was found in a study of cytomegalovirus exposure and HLA in healthy donors. Study outcomes and limitations: The authors enumerated roughly 160 TCR beta chains as linked to cytomegalovirus.

Use of 60 Vbeta and 13 Jbeta primers characterized the PCR. Repertoires were generated with immunoSEQ multiplex PCR, while TCRdb's copy carries only in-frame clones and drops some. The data contain about 140,000 clones, approximately 85% of them singletons. On this clone itself: What it binds is not known.

CDR3 length equals 15 residues. Germline V CDR1 and CDR2: GTSNPN, SVGIG (reference sequence). Trimming cost V 6 bases and J 2 bases; bases outside gene matches: 6. The chain recombines TRBV30 with TRBJ2-6, with 8 bases that match TRBD1. The sample taken for sequencing was PBMCs. This TCR came from a woman aged 35 to 49 in good health and CMV-seronegative. CDR3: CACPRTGPGANVLTF. CDR3 in DNA: TGTGCCTGCCCCAGGACAGGGCCTGGGGCCAACGTCCTGACTTTC.